Shown below are 27 T cell receptor beta chains from a single sample sequenced in a study of blood T cell repertoires in COVID-19. Assay used: immunoSEQ multiplex PCR; TCRdb lists only in-frame clones, some missing. The table lists approximately 230,000 clones, about 80% of them singletons. Sequenced: peripheral blood. The receptors shown here come from a man at least 80 years old with acute or convalescent COVID-19.

The V and J genes are TRBV19 and TRBJ1-6; 9 nucleotides line up with TRBD1. The CDR3 runs to 16 residues. Unmatched junction bases numbered 4, after V lost 0 bases and J lost 7 bases. CDR1 and CDR2 from the germline V gene are LNHDA and SQIVND (reference sequence). Here the CDR3 reads CASSIDGQGTNSPLHF. DNA of the CDR3: TGTGCCAGTAGTATAGACGGACAGGGGACGAATTCACCCCTCCACTTT. Full variable domain (outside the CDR3, taken from reference TRBV19 and TRBJ1-6): DGGITQSPKYLFRKEGQNVTLSCEQNLNHDAMYWYRQDPGQGLRLIYYSQIVNDFQKGDIAEGYSVSREKKESFPLTVTSAQKNPTAFYLCASSIDGQGTNSPLHFGNGTRLTVT.

This clone is a singleton in its sample. In nucleotides, the CDR3 is TGTGCCAGTAGTATGGGCAGCCTAGCCAAAAACATTCAGTACTTC. It yields the protein CASSMGSLAKNIQYF. This chain joins TRBV19 and TRBJ2-4; D gene uncertain. Per germline, CDR1 LNHDA and CDR2 SQIVND (reference sequence). V lost 3 bases, J lost 0 bases, and 9 bases lay in between. The CDR3 is made up of 15 amino acids. Full variable domain (outside the CDR3, taken from reference TRBV19 and TRBJ2-4): DGGITQSPKYLFRKEGQNVTLSCEQNLNHDAMYWYRQDPGQGLRLIYYSQIVNDFQKGDIAEGYSVSREKKESFPLTVTSAQKNPTAFYLCASSMGSLAKNIQYFGAGTRLSVL.

This clone was observed a single time. The rearrangement uses TRBV29-1 and TRBJ1-1, with 7 bases lining up with TRBD1. The ends lost 6 bases at V and 4 bases at J; junction bases unmatched: 2. In germline, CDR1 is SQVTM, CDR2 ANQGSEA. The CDR3 is 11 residues long. The CDR3 DNA reads as TGCAGCGTCCACAGGGGCACTGAAGCTTTCTTT. Amino acids: CSVHRGTEAFF. Variable domain in full (rest from reference TRBV29-1 and TRBJ1-1): SAVISQKPSRDICQRGTSLTIQCQVDSQVTMMFWYRQQPGQSLTLIATANQGSEATYESGFVIDKFPISRPNLTFSTLTVSNMSPEDSSIYLCSVHRGTEAFFGQGTRLTVV.

The V call is TRBV24-1, the J call TRBJ1-2, with 8 nucleotides matching TRBD1. The V and J ends lost 4 bases and 3 bases, in that order; junction bases with no gene match: 6. The CDR3 covers 15 residues. The germline V gene encodes CDR1 KGHDR and CDR2 SFDVKD. CDR3 loop: CATSDPTGEDYGYTF. DNA of the CDR3: TGTGCCACCAGTGACCCGACAGGGGAGGACTATGGCTACACCTTC.

V is TRBV7-9 and J is TRBJ2-1; 7 nucleotides agree with TRBD2. V lost 4 bases to trimming and J lost 13 bases; unmatched junction nucleotides: 19. The CDR3 is 16 residues long. Germline loops: CDR1 SEHNR, CDR2 FQNEAQ (reference sequence). CDR3 bases: TGTGCCAGCAGCTCGCGAAACCCAGCAAGCCGGGACTACCAGTTCTTC. Residues: CASSSRNPASRDYQFF.

The chain is built from TRBV2 and TRBJ2-1, with 8 bases matching TRBD2. This CDR3 has 16 amino acids. CDR1 is SNHLY and CDR2 is FYNNEI in the germline V gene. V dropped 7 bases and J dropped 0; count of bases not matched to a gene: 8. The CDR3: CASIGREYNSYNEQFF. In nucleotides, the CDR3 is TGTGCCAGCATCGGGAGGGAGTACAACTCCTACAATGAGCAGTTCTTC.

The chain couples TRBV2 to TRBJ1-6; D gene unclear. CDR3 length: 14 amino acids. From germline, CDR1 is SNHLY and CDR2 FYNNEI. V dropped 3 bases and J dropped 9 bases, with 12 bases sitting between them. The CDR3 DNA reads TGTGCCAGCAGTGATTCCTACTCAACTTCACCCCTCCACTTT. This sequence encodes CASSDSYSTSPLHF.

The chain recombines TRBV19 with TRBJ1-2; TRBD1 aligns across 7 bases. The CDR3 spans 15 residues. Germline CDR1 is LNHDA and CDR2 is SQIVND (reference sequence). V shed 5 bases and J 2 bases; nucleotides not matched to a gene: 8. The CDR3 sequence is CASSSTGQINYGYTF. CDR3 sequence (DNA): TGTGCCAGTAGTTCTACGGGACAGATCAACTATGGCTACACCTTC.

V usage is TRBV11-2 and J usage is TRBJ2-1; D gene uncertain. Trimming shortened V by 3 bases and J by 0 bases, and 12 bases separated the two germline ends. Germline V gene sequence: CDR1 SGHAT, CDR2 FQNNGV. The CDR3 runs to 16 residues. As DNA, the CDR3 is TGTGCCAGCAGCTTTTCAGTTACCAGCTCCTACAATGAGCAGTTCTTC. It specifies CASSFSVTSSYNEQFF.

The chain joins TRBV5-1 to TRBJ2-3; 10 bases agree with TRBD2. J gave up 2 bases and V 5 bases, and 2 bases lay outside the gene matches. The CDR3 has 14 residues. Germline CDR1 SGHRS, CDR2 YFSETQ. The CDR3 sequence: CASRTSGVTDTQYF. CDR3 bases: TGCGCCAGCAGAACTAGCGGGGTCACAGATACGCAGTATTTT.

The V call is TRBV5-1, the J call TRBJ1-3; 11 positions match TRBD1. The germline V gene encodes CDR1 SGHRS and CDR2 YFSETQ. This CDR3 is built from 15 residues. V trimming: 0 bases; J trimming: 7 bases; junction bases outside the gene matches: 3. CDR3 coding DNA: TGCGCCAGCAGCTTGGAAGGACAGGGGGCCAACACCATATATTTT. As protein: CASSLEGQGANTIYF.

Remarks on this clone: The sample carries other DNA sequences with the same CDR3. The rearrangement links TRBV3-1 (or the pseudogene TRBV3-2) to TRBJ1-2; no reliable D call. The CDR3 is 13 residues long. CDR1 is LGHDT, CDR2 YNNKEL, per germline (reference sequence). V was trimmed by 0 bases and J by 1 base, leaving 3 bases between them. CDR3 sequence (DNA): TGTGCCAGCAGCCAAGACAGTAACTATGGCTACACCTTC. Amino acid sequence: CASSQDSNYGYTF.

V usage is TRBV18 and J usage is TRBJ2-7; 11 bases match TRBD2. The CDR3 extends over 16 amino acids. Germline loops: CDR1 KGHSH, CDR2 LQKENI. The ends lost 3 bases at V and 0 bases at J; junction bases unmatched: 4. The CDR3, as DNA: TGTGCCAGCTCACCCCAGACTAGCGGGGTCTCCTACGAGCAGTACTTC. It codes for CASSPQTSGVSYEQYF. The full variable domain, with the rest looked up from reference TRBV18 and TRBJ2-7, is NAGVMQNPRHLVRRRGQEARLRCSPMKGHSHVYWYRQLPEEGLKFMVYLQKENIIDESGMPKERFSAEFPKEGPSILRIQQVVRGDSAAYFCASSPQTSGVSYEQYFGPGTRLTVT.

CDR3 residues: CASSRLGNSEDNEQFF. DNA of the CDR3: TGCGCCAGCAGCAGACTAGGCAACAGTGAGGACAATGAGCAGTTCTTC. The gene calls are TRBV5-1 and TRBJ2-1; the D gene is possibly TRBD2 (6 bases). Trimming took off 4 bases at V and 5 bases at J, with 19 bases between the two ends. Germline V lookup: CDR1 SGHRS, CDR2 YFSETQ. The CDR3 totals 16 residues.

Comment on this clone: Different DNA sequences within this sample yield the same CDR3. V is TRBV9 and J is TRBJ2-1, with 11 positions matching TRBD2. V was pared by 4 bases and J by 4 bases, with 4 bases of the junction left unmatched. This CDR3 contains 15 residues. CDR1 SGDLS and CDR2 YYNGEE come from the germline V gene. Written as DNA, the CDR3 is TGTGCCAGCAGCCCTCTAGCGGGGGGTTACAATGAGCAGTTCTTC. It specifies CASSPLAGGYNEQFF.

The V gene is TRBV3-1 (or the pseudogene TRBV3-2), the J gene TRBJ2-3, with TRBD2 matching over 15 bases. The CDR3 covers 18 residues. Losses at the gene ends were 0 bases for V and 1 base for J; bases not matched to a gene: 2. Looked up from germline, CDR1 is LGHDT and CDR2 is YNNKEL (reference sequence). This CDR3 reads CASSQEGLAGGGTDTQYF. For the CDR3, the DNA is TGTGCCAGCAGCCAAGAGGGACTAGCGGGAGGTGGCACAGATACGCAGTATTTT.

The chain recombines TRBV5-6 with TRBJ1-6; TRBD1 matches 8 bases. Germline V CDR1 and CDR2: SGHDT, YYEEEE. The CDR3 runs 16 residues. V was clipped by 2 bases and J by 10 bases; unmatched bases: 11. The CDR3 DNA reads as TGTGCCAGCAGCTTCGGAGACAGGGGTTTGCGCTCACCCCTCCACTTT. It specifies CASSFGDRGLRSPLHF.

The CDR3 here is CASSPTRRGDTGELFF. The CDR3 DNA sequence: TGTGCCAGCAGTCCGACTCGGCGGGGTGACACCGGGGAGCTGTTTTTT. The rearrangement links TRBV27 to TRBJ2-2, with D maybe TRBD2 (6 bases). The V and J ends lost 5 bases and 3 bases respectively, with 16 bases between them. Germline CDR1 and CDR2: MNHEY and SMNVEV (reference sequence). The CDR3 consists of 16 residues.

The chain recombines TRBV29-1 with TRBJ2-3; 8 nucleotides line up with TRBD2. CDR1 and CDR2 from the germline V gene are SQVTM and ANQGSEA. With V trimmed by 7 bases and J by 5 bases, 11 bases remained unmatched. The CDR3 covers 14 residues. For the CDR3, the DNA is TGCAGCGCCGGACCGGGGGGGCCATTAGATACGCAGTATTTT. It codes for CSAGPGGPLDTQYF.

The chain has TRBV9 and TRBJ2-3; 9 positions agree with TRBD1. Germline CDR1 and CDR2: SGDLS and YYNGEE. This CDR3 has 17 residues. Trimming removed 4 bases from V and 0 bases from J; junction bases left unmatched: 9. The CDR3, as DNA: TGTGCCAGCAGCACGGGGACCGGGACAGGGAGCACAGATACGCAGTATTTT. It yields the protein CASSTGTGTGSTDTQYF.

This clone has a single count. The J gene is TRBJ2-7, the V gene TRBV11-2; 10 bases are shared with TRBD2. Germline CDR1 is SGHAT and CDR2 is FQNNGV. Unmatched junction bases numbered 6, after V lost 5 bases and J lost 5 bases. This CDR3 region has 14 residues. The CDR3 loop reads CASSPGLAVNEQYF. CDR3 nucleotides: TGTGCCAGCAGCCCCGGACTAGCGGTCAACGAGCAGTACTTC.

J is TRBJ1-2 and V is TRBV7-9, with 9 bases identical to TRBD1. Germline CDR1 and CDR2: SEHNR and FQNEAQ (reference sequence). Trimming took 1 base from V and 3 from J; bases not matched to a gene: 3. The CDR3 runs 15 residues. The DNA for the CDR3 is TGTGCCAGCAGCTTAGACGACAGGGGGTACTATGGCTACACCTTC. It is translated as CASSLDDRGYYGYTF.

The chain has TRBV3-1 (or the pseudogene TRBV3-2) and TRBJ2-1, with 9 bases aligning to TRBD2. The germline CDR1 and CDR2 sequences are LGHDT and YNNKEL (reference sequence). The CDR3 totals 16 residues. Germline trimming cut 0 bases from V and 3 bases from J; bases unmatched to any gene: 3. The CDR3, as DNA: TGTGCCAGCAGCCAAGAAAGCGGGGGGTTCTACAATGAGCAGTTCTTC. Amino acid sequence: CASSQESGGFYNEQFF.

The chain employs TRBV19 and TRBJ2-2, with 7 bases fitting TRBD1. J was trimmed by 3 bases and V by 4 bases; bases with no gene match: 17. Germline V gene lookup returns CDR1 LNHDA and CDR2 SQIVND (reference sequence). The CDR3 covers 19 residues. CDR3 sequence (DNA): TGTGCCAGTAGTAGGTTAAGGGGGCGAAGTAAGCATTACACCGGGGAGCTGTTTTTT. Amino acids: CASSRLRGRSKHYTGELFF.

J is TRBJ1-6 and V is TRBV18, with TRBD1 matching over 9 bases. This CDR3 has 14 residues. Unmatched junction bases numbered 4, after V lost 0 bases and J lost 13 bases. Germline V gives CDR1 KGHSH, CDR2 LQKENI. DNA of the CDR3: TGTGCCAGCTCACCACCGGGACAGGGAGCGCCCCTCCACTTT. Its protein is CASSPPGQGAPLHF.

The chain combines TRBV2 with TRBJ1-5, with no clear D. Germline assignment: CDR1 SNHLY and CDR2 FYNNEI. The CDR3 extends over 12 amino acids. V lost 6 bases and J lost 7, with 10 bases in between. The CDR3 nucleotides are TGTGCCAGCAGGGCTTGGGAGCAGCCCCAGCATTTT. Amino acid sequence: CASRAWEQPQHF.

This clone was observed a single time. The chain is built from TRBV27 and TRBJ1-3; D gene uncertain. Germline lookup yields CDR1 MNHEY and CDR2 SMNVEV (reference sequence). This CDR3 is 15 amino acids long. Trimming removed 6 bases from V and 1 base from J, with 13 bases in between. This chain's CDR3 is CASRYNTFSGNTIYF. The CDR3 DNA follows: TGTGCCAGCAGGTATAACACCTTTTCTGGAAACACCATATATTTT.